One and the same sample provided the 19 T cell receptor beta chains below, sequenced in a study of regulatory T cells in long-lasting Graves disease. For TCR beta, libraries came from iRepertoire HTBI primers and Arm-PCR of CDR3 regions. TCRdb reprocessed the multiplex PCR reads via MiXCR and lists one record per CDR3 protein. The data contain roughly 450,000 distinct CDR3 sequences, less than 25% of them singletons. The time point: persistent/refractory GD, antithyroid drugs over 5 years with positive TRAb. PBMC RNA was the source of the TCR library. This sample comprised peripheral blood mononuclear cells (PBMCs), obtained when the disease was refractory, from a patient treated with antithyroid drugs. These receptor sequences come from a female donor with Graves disease.

This clonotype was detected many times. The chain carries TRBV12-3 or TRBV12-4 and TRBJ1-2, with D uncertain. The CDR3 runs 14 residues. V was pared by 4 bases and J by 1 base, with 10 bases between. The CDR3 DNA sequence: TGTGCCAGCAGTTCCCGGACGAATAACTATGGCTACACCTTC. It is translated as CASSSRTNNYGYTF.

Concerning this clonotype itself: A read error is possible here, since a much larger clone lies one base away. V is TRBV30 and J is TRBJ1-4; weak D call: TRBD1 (5 bases). The CDR3 contains 12 residues. V dropped 2 bases and J dropped 6 bases, with 7 bases sitting between them. The germline CDR1 and CDR2 sequences are GTSNPN and SVGIG (reference sequence). This chain's CDR3 is CAWSQTDEKLFF. CDR3 in DNA: TGTGCCTGGAGTCAGACAGATGAAAAACTGTTTTTT.

This clonotype was picked up a small number of times. Given a much more abundant clone one base away, this may be a read error. CDR3: CASSFPTHGGTSNQPQHF. CDR3 DNA sequence: TGTGCCAGCAGTTTCCCTACCCACGGAGGTACCAGCAATCAGCCCCAGCATTTT. The chain links TRBV28 to TRBJ1-5; no firm D call. V lost 3 bases and J lost 1, with 19 bases in between. Germline CDR1 MDHEN, CDR2 SYDVKM. The CDR3 contains 18 residues.

In its sample, this clonotype was seen many times. J is TRBJ2-5 and V is TRBV6-1; TRBD1 might be the D (6 bases). V shed 6 bases and J shed 1 base, with 15 bases lying between them. The CDR3 consists of 15 residues. Germline V gene lookup returns CDR1 MNHNS and CDR2 SASEGT. The CDR3 DNA sequence: TGTGCCAGCAGAGATAGGGACAAGGTCCAAGAGACCCAGTACTTC. As protein: CASRDRDKVQETQYF.

This rearrangement joins TRBV10-3 to TRBJ1-1; 9 bases map to TRBD1. The CDR3 sequence is 14 residues long. Germline lookup yields CDR1 ENHRY and CDR2 SYGVKD. With V trimmed by 4 bases and J by 1 base, 1 base remained unmatched. The CDR3 is CAISVDRGNTEAFF. The DNA of the CDR3 is TGTGCCATCAGTGTGGACAGGGGGAACACTGAAGCTTTCTTT.

This clonotype was observed a handful of times. This sequence joins TRBV9 and TRBJ2-7, with D hard to call. The CDR3 runs to 18 residues. The germline CDR1 and CDR2 sequences are SGDLS and YYNGEE. The V end lost 7 bases, the J end lost 0 bases, and 26 bases lay between the germline ends. CDR3 protein: CASPFSPQSRYHSYEQYF. The CDR3 nucleotides read TGTGCCAGCCCCTTTAGTCCCCAATCGCGCTACCACTCCTACGAGCAGTACTTC.

The chain joins TRBV12-3 or TRBV12-4 to TRBJ1-4; no reliable D call. V was shortened by 4 bases and J by 10 bases, with 19 bases between the two germline ends. The CDR3 has 15 amino acids. CDR3 nucleotides: TGTGCCAGCAGTTCCTTGGACCCCCCGGCGGTAAAACTGTTTTTT. It yields the protein CASSSLDPPAVKLFF.

The chain recombines TRBV12-3 or TRBV12-4 with TRBJ1-2; no clear D gene. Between the trimmed V and J ends, which lost 6 bases and 1 base, there was a span of 9 bases. The CDR3 is 13 residues long. This chain's CDR3 is CASSLRNNYGYTF. The CDR3 DNA reads as TGTGCCAGCAGCTTACGGAATAACTATGGCTACACCTTC.

This clonotype was found a few times. The V gene is TRBV29-1, the J gene TRBJ1-1; D remains unclear. The CDR3 loop spans 11 amino acids. Germline V CDR1 and CDR2: SQVTM, ANQGSEA. The V gene lost 4 bases and the J gene lost 7 bases, with 10 bases spanning the gap. The CDR3 DNA reads TGCAGCGTTGGGGCCTGGGATGAAGCTTTCTTT. Its protein is CSVGAWDEAFF.

V gene TRBV5-4 combines with J gene TRBJ2-5; the match to TRBD2 covers 8 bases. J gave up 4 bases and V 0 bases, and 8 bases lay outside the gene matches. The CDR3 has 16 residues. Germline CDR1 SGHNT, CDR2 YYREEE (reference sequence). CDR3 amino acids: CASSLVGLAEGETQYF. CDR3 in DNA: TGTGCCAGCAGCTTGGTCGGACTAGCCGAGGGAGAGACCCAGTACTTC.

This clonotype was seen repeatedly, ten times or more. This chain uses TRBV14 with TRBJ2-7, with TRBD2 matching over 7 bases. The CDR3 has 15 residues. The germline V gene encodes CDR1 SGHDN and CDR2 FVKESK. V was pared by 1 base and J by 4 bases, with 7 bases of the junction left unmatched. The CDR3 region is CASSQGSGGSYEQYF. CDR3 in DNA: TGTGCCAGCAGCCAAGGGTCGGGCGGGAGTTACGAGCAGTACTTC.

The V and J genes are TRBV9 and TRBJ2-7, with D possibly being TRBD2 (7 bases). Germline V gene lookup returns CDR1 SGDLS and CDR2 YYNGEE. This CDR3 contains 15 residues. V lost 0 bases to trimming and J lost 2 bases, with 12 bases between them. This chain's CDR3 is CASSVGEGETYEQYF. CDR3 nucleotide sequence: TGTGCCAGCAGCGTAGGGGAGGGGGAAACCTACGAGCAGTACTTC.

This chain connects TRBV10-3 to TRBJ1-4; D might be TRBD1 (6 bases). V was clipped by 10 bases and J by 0 bases, with 12 bases between them. Per the germline V gene, CDR1 is ENHRY and CDR2 is SYGVKD. The CDR3 covers 14 residues. CDR3 residues: CATREGATNEKLFF. As DNA, the CDR3 is TGTGCCACCAGGGAGGGGGCAACTAATGAAAAACTGTTTTTT.

The CDR3 DNA reads TGTGCCAGTAGCCATCAGGAAGGCTACACCTTC. Amino acid sequence: CASSHQEGYTF. The chain couples TRBV19 to TRBJ1-2; D is unresolved. Germline assignment: CDR1 LNHDA and CDR2 SQIVND (reference sequence). The V end lost 6 bases, the J end lost 8 bases, and 10 bases lay between the germline ends. The CDR3 spans 11 residues.

The chain carries TRBV29-1 and TRBJ2-2, with TRBD2 matching over 8 bases. V lost 4 bases, J lost 4 bases, and 11 bases stayed unmatched. The CDR3 runs to 16 residues. The V gene's germline CDR1 is SQVTM and CDR2 ANQGSEA. The CDR3 loop reads CSVGGGSGGPTGELFF. In DNA, the CDR3 is TGCAGCGTTGGAGGAGGCTCGGGGGGGCCCACCGGGGAGCTGTTTTTT.

This clonotype was observed a handful of times. The chain combines TRBV29-1 with TRBJ2-3; 10 nucleotides agree with TRBD2. Per the germline V gene, CDR1 is SQVTM and CDR2 is ANQGSEA. The CDR3 spans 17 residues. V was pared by 6 bases and J by 2 bases, with 14 bases of the junction left unmatched. The CDR3 reads CSVARRTSGGPTDTQYF. In DNA form, the CDR3 reads TGCAGCGTGGCTCGACGGACTAGCGGAGGCCCCACAGATACGCAGTATTTT.

V gene TRBV19 combines with J gene TRBJ2-5; 10 bases are a match to TRBD2. Germline CDR1 is LNHDA and CDR2 is SQIVND (reference sequence). The CDR3 runs to 18 residues. Losses at the gene ends were 0 bases for V and 1 base for J; bases not matched to a gene: 8. The DNA for the CDR3 is TGTGCCAGTAGTATAGATCTTTCGCTAGCGGGAGCCCAAGAGACCCAGTACTTC. Its translation is CASSIDLSLAGAQETQYF. Looking up the rest from reference TRBV19 and TRBJ2-5 gives the full variable domain: DGGITQSPKYLFRKEGQNVTLSCEQNLNHDAMYWYRQDPGQGLRLIYYSQIVNDFQKGDIAEGYSVSREKKESFPLTVTSAQKNPTAFYLCASSIDLSLAGAQETQYFGPGTRLLVL.

Comment on this clonotype: Possible read error: a much larger clone is one base away. V gene TRBV7-2 combines with J gene TRBJ2-5; 12 nucleotides align to TRBD2. CDR3 length equals 16 residues. Germline V CDR1 and CDR2: SGHTA, FQGNSA. V lost 3 bases and J lost 4; bases outside the gene matches: 6. The CDR3 region has the DNA TGTGCCAGCAGCTTTGCTAGCGGGAGGGCAGGAGAGACCCAGTACTTC. As protein: CASSFASGRAGETQYF.

This clonotype has at least ten counts. V usage is TRBV20-1 and J usage is TRBJ1-2, with a tentative D call TRBD1 (6 bases). The germline V gene encodes CDR1 DFQATT and CDR2 SNEGSKA (reference sequence). This CDR3 is built from 12 residues. V lost 5 bases to trimming and J lost 4 bases, with 11 bases between them. The CDR3 bases are TGCAGTGCTGGGGACACCATCTATGGCTACACCTTC. Translation: CSAGDTIYGYTF.